A selection of T cell receptor beta chains follows, all from one sample in a study of blood T cell repertoires in COVID-19. TCRdb keeps only in-frame clones here, not all; method: immunoSEQ multiplex PCR. The data contain tens of thousands of clones, around 86% of them seen just once; the ten biggest clones take up about 25%. The sequenced sample consisted of peripheral blood. The origin of the receptors is a man aged 45-60 years with active or convalescent COVID-19. The CDR3 runs from the conserved cysteine through the conserved F or W. The D gene is left open where the match is weak. A row's size may be missing; if present it is once, few, many or a size class.

V gene	J gene	clone size	D gene	CDR3 length	CDR3 protein	CDR3 DNA
TRBV6-5	TRBJ1-2	.	.	13	CASSLDSRYGYTF	TGTGCCAGCAGTTTGGACAGTCGCTATGGCTACACCTTC
TRBV5-1	TRBJ2-5	.	TRBD2	13	CASSLRGGETQYF	TGCGCCAGCAGCTTGCGGGGGGGAGAGACCCAGTACTTC
TRBV3-1/TRBV3-2	TRBJ2-5	.	.	14	CASSHRVAGETQYF	TGTGCCAGCAGCCACAGGGTGGCAGGGGAGACCCAGTACTTC
TRBV5-5	TRBJ1-2	.	.	15	CASRPQEYPNYGYTF	TGTGCCAGCAGGCCACAGGAGTACCCCAACTATGGCTACACCTTC
TRBV18	TRBJ2-1	once	TRBD2	20	CASSPVGQGYASGGVDEQFF	TGTGCCAGCTCACCGGTCGGACAGGGATATGCTAGCGGGGGGGTCGATGAGCAGTTCTTC
TRBV27	TRBJ2-7	.	.	12	CATGGGTYEQYF	TGTGCCACTGGAGGGGGCACCTACGAGCAGTACTTC
TRBV6-2/TRBV6-3	TRBJ2-2	.	.	16	CASSYMGAPLSGELFF	TGTGCCAGCAGTTACATGGGGGCTCCCCTGTCCGGGGAGCTGTTTTTT
TRBV28	TRBJ2-2	once	.	15	CASRELSGNTGELFF	TGTGCCAGCAGGGAACTTTCGGGGAACACCGGGGAGCTGTTTTTT
TRBV5-1	TRBJ2-5	.	.	15	CASSSTGWGSETQYF	TGCGCCAGCAGCAGCACAGGGTGGGGGTCGGAGACCCAGTACTTC
TRBV30	TRBJ2-1	.	.	14	CAWSIRDLFNEQFF	TGTGCCTGGAGTATCCGGGATCTCTTCAATGAGCAGTTCTTC
TRBV6-5	TRBJ1-1	once	TRBD1	13	CASTLTGPTEAFF	TGTGCCAGCACCTTGACAGGGCCCACTGAAGCTTTCTTT
TRBV6-1	TRBJ1-1	.	.	13	CASSEMGRASAFF	TGTGCCAGCAGTGAAATGGGCAGGGCCTCAGCTTTCTTT
TRBV29-1	TRBJ2-5	.	TRBD2	15	CSVGGSGTYQETQYF	TGCAGCGTGGGGGGGAGCGGGACGTACCAAGAGACCCAGTACTTC
TRBV5-1	TRBJ2-6	.	.	15	CASSLYGAGANVLTF	TGCGCCAGCAGCTTGTACGGGGCTGGGGCCAACGTCCTGACTTTC
TRBV7-2	TRBJ1-1	.	.	15	CASSQGQGSNTEAFF	TGTGCCAGCAGCCAGGGGCAGGGTTCAAACACTGAAGCTTTCTTT
TRBV7-6	TRBJ2-7	.	.	13	CASSLVSDGEQYF	TGTGCCAGCAGCTTAGTGTCAGATGGCGAGCAGTACTTC
TRBV7-2	TRBJ1-1	.	TRBD1	17	CASSLNRGTATNTEAFF	TGTGCCAGCAGCCTTAATAGGGGGACAGCAACAAACACTGAAGCTTTCTTT
TRBV7-2	TRBJ2-3	.	.	13	CASSLASQPTQYF	TGTGCCAGCAGCTTAGCGTCACAGCCAACGCAGTATTTT
TRBV29-1	TRBJ1-5	.	TRBD1	14	CSVGQGTGRQPQHF	TGCAGCGTTGGACAGGGGACAGGGCGTCAGCCCCAGCATTTT
TRBV3-1/TRBV3-2	TRBJ2-7	.	.	12	CASSQSSYEQYF	TGTGCCAGCAGCCAGAGCTCCTACGAGCAGTACTTC
TRBV6-2/TRBV6-3	TRBJ1-6	.	.	16	CASSYSGGTYNSPLHF	TGTGCCAGCAGTTACTCCGGGGGTACCTATAATTCACCCCTCCACTTT
TRBV27	TRBJ2-7	few	TRBD1	14	CASSKRDRGYEQYF	TGTGCCAGCAGTAAACGGGACAGGGGCTACGAGCAGTACTTC
TRBV12-3/TRBV12-4	TRBJ1-2	.	TRBD1	12	CARPGQPYGYTF	TGTGCCAGACCGGGACAGCCCTATGGCTACACCTTC